The sequence of this TCR beta chain was determined in a study of human T cells and chemical hapten exposure. TCRdb re-called the RACE reads with MiXCR, one entry per CDR3 protein. This table holds about 110,000 distinct CDR3 sequences, 9.5% to 12% found once. Specified time point: patch test 1, 2 weeks after DPC sensitization. Regarding treatment: therapeutic diphenylcyclopropenone sensitization with weekly scalp DPC. The CDR3 consists of 12 residues. Trimming cost V 5 bases and J 3 bases, with 7 bases left between them. CDR1 is KGHDR and CDR2 is SFDVKD in the germline V gene. This clonotype was found many times.

V and J are TRBV24-1 and TRBJ2-7; TRBD2 might be the D (5 bases). Sequenced here: whole blood, sampled in connection with sensitization to the hapten diphenylcyclopropenone (DPC). This receptor was obtained from a woman in her thirties or forties with alopecia areata. Some clones in this sample may be carry-over from other donors' samples. The CDR3 coding sequence is TGTGCCACCAGTGTACTAGGCTACGAGCAGTACTTC. It encodes CATSVLGYEQYF.